The present T cell receptor (beta chain) was sequenced within a study of blood T cell repertoires in COVID-19. The wider study: Specimens from acute and convalescent COVID-19 originated in the United States, Italy and Spain. Nucleic acid was either cDNA or gDNA, and it came from T cells, B-cell-depleted T cells, or PBMCs.

V was clipped by 5 bases and J by 4 bases; unmatched bases: 3. Germline assignment: CDR1 SGHNT and CDR2 YENEEA. The CDR3 runs 14 residues. Under the authors' procedure: Researchers report that nucleated cell counts were estimated from reference gene primer amplification. Profiling relied on immunoSEQ multiplex PCR, and the TCRdb table lists in-frame clones only, not all of them. That table gives V, J and clone size, and the DNA gave D and trimming. This table has about 90,000 clones, about 85% appearing once. Sequencing used peripheral blood. This receptor was obtained from an elderly man with active or convalescent COVID-19. V usage is TRBV11-3 and J usage is TRBJ2-3; TRBD2 aligns across 10 bases. The CDR3 is CASSQRGGPDTQYF. DNA for the CDR3: TGTGCCAGCAGCCAGCGGGGGGGCCCAGATACGCAGTATTTT. The complete variable domain, with remaining parts taken from reference TRBV11-3 and TRBJ2-3, reads EAGVVQSPRYKIIEKKQPVAFWCNPISGHNTLYWYLQNLGQGPELLIRYENEEAVDDSQLPKDRFSAERLKGVDSTLKIQPAELGDSAVYLCASSQRGGPDTQYFGPGTRLTVL.